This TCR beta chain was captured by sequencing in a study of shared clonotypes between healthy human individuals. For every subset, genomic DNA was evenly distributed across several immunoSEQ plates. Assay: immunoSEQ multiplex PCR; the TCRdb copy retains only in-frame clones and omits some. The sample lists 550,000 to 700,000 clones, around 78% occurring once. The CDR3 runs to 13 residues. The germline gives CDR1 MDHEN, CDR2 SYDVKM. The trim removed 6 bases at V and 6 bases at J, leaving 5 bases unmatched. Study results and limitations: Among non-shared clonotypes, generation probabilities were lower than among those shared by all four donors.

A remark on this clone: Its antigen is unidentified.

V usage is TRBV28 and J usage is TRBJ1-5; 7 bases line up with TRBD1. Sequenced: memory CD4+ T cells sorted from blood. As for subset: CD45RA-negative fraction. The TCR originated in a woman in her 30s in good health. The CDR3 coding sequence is TGTGCCAGCAGGACAGGGTTCCCTCAGCCCCAGCATTTT. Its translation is CASRTGFPQPQHF.